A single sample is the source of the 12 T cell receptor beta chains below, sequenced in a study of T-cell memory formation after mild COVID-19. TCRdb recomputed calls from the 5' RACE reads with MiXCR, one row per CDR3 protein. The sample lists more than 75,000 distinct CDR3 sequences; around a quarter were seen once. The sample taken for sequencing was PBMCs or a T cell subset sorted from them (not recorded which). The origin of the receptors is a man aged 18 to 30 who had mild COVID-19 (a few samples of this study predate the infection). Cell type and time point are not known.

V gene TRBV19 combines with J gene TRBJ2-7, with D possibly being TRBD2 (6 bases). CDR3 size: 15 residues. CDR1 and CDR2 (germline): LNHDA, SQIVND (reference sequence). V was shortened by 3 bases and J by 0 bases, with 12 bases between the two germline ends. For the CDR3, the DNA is TGTGCCAGTAGTATCCATAGCGGCATCTCCTACGAGCAGTACTTC. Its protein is CASSIHSGISYEQYF.

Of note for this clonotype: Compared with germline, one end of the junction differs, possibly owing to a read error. As DNA, the CDR3 is TGTGCTAGCAGCCCGGTATCCCAAGAGACCCAGTACTTC. Its protein is CASSPVSQETQYF. The rearrangement uses TRBV7-7 and TRBJ2-5; D remains unclear. Germline V gene lookup returns CDR1 SSHAT and CDR2 FNYEAQ (reference sequence). CDR3 size: 13 residues.

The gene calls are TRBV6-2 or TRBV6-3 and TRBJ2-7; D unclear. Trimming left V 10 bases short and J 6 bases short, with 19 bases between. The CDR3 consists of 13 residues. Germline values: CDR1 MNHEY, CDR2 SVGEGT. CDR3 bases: TGTGCCACCTCGGACCCCATATTCGCCGAGCAGTACGTC. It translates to CATSDPIFAEQYV.

The chain's CDR3 is CASSSQRDPRVEKLFF. The CDR3 DNA reads as TGTGCCAGCAGCTCCCAGAGGGATCCCCGAGTAGAAAAACTGTTTTTT. This chain links TRBV7-9 with TRBJ1-4, with D unclear. This CDR3 contains 16 residues. Germline V gene sequence: CDR1 SEHNR, CDR2 FQNEAQ (reference sequence). Trimming took off 4 bases at V and 8 bases at J, with 20 bases between the two ends.

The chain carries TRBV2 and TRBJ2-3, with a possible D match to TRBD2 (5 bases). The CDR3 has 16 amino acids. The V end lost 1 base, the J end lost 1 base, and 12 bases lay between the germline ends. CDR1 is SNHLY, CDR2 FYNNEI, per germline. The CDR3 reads CASSEVLLVGTDTQYF. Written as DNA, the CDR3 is TGTGCCAGCAGTGAAGTTCTACTAGTGGGCACAGATACGCAGTATTTT.

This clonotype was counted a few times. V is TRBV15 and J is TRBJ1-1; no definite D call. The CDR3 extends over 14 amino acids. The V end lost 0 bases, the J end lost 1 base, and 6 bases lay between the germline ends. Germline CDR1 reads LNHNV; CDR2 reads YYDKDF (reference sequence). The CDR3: CATSRDRGNTEAFF. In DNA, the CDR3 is TGTGCCACCAGCAGAGATCGAGGGAACACTGAAGCTTTCTTT.

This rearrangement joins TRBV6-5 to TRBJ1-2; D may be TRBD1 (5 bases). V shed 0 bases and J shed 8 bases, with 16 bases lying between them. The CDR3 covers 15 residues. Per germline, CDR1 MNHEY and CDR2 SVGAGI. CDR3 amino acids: CASSYSIAGGDGYTF. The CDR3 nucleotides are TGTGCCAGCAGTTACTCTATCGCGGGGGGAGACGGCTACACCTTC.

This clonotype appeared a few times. The CDR3 DNA follows: TGCGCCAGCAGTGAGGGACAGGGGCTGTACGAGCAGTACTTC. This translates into CASSEGQGLYEQYF. The chain recombines TRBV10-2 with TRBJ2-7, with TRBD1 matching 9 bases. CDR1 is WSHSY and CDR2 is SAAADI in the germline V gene. The CDR3 length is 14 residues. J was trimmed by 4 bases and V by 2 bases; bases with no gene match: 3.

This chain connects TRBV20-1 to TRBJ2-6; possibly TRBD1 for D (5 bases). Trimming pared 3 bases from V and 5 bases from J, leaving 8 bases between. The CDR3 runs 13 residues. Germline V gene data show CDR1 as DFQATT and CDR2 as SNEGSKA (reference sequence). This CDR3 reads CSASQGRANVLTF. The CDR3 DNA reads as TGCAGTGCTAGCCAGGGCCGGGCCAACGTCCTGACTTTC.

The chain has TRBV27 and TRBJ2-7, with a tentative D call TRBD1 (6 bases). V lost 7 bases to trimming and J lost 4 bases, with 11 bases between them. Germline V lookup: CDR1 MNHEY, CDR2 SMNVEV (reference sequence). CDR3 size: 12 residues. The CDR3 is CASNEQGYEQYV. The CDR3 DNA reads TGTGCCAGCAACGAACAGGGATACGAGCAGTACGTC.

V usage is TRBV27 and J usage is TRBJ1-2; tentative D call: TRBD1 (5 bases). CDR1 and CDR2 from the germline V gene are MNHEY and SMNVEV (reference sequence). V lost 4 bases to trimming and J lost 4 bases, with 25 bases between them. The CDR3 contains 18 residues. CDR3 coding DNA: TGTGCCAGCAGTTCTATTACAGCGGGACCCAAACCTCTCTATGGCTACACCTTC. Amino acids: CASSSITAGPKPLYGYTF.

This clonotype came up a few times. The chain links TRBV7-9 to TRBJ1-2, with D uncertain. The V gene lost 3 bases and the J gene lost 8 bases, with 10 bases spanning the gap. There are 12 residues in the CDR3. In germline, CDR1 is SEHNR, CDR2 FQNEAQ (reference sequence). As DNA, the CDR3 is TGTGCCAGCAGCTTGGGTCATGGGGGCTACACCTTC. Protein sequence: CASSLGHGGYTF.